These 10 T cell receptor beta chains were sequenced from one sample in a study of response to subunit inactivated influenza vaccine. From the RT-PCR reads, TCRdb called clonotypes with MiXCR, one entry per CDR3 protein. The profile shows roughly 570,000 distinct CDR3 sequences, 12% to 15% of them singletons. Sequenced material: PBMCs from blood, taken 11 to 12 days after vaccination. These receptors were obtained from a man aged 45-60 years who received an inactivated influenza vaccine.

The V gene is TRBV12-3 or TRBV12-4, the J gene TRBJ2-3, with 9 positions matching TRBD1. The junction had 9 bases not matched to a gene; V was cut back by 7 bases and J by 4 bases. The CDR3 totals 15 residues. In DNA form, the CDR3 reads TGTGCCAGCAACGCTCCGGGGACAGGGCCAGATACGCAGTATTTT. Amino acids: CASNAPGTGPDTQYF.

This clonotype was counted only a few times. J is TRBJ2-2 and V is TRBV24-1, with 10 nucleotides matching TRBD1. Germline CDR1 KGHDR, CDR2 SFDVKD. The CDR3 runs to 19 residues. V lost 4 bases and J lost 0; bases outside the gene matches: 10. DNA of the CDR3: TGTGCCACCAGTGACCCCGGGACAGGGGTTAGGGCGAACACCGGGGAGCTGTTTTTT. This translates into CATSDPGTGVRANTGELFF.

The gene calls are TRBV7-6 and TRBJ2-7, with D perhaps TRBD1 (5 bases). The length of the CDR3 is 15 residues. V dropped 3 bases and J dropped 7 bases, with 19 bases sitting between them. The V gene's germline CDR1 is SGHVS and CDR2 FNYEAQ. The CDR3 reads CASSLARVQGPEQYF. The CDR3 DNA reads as TGTGCCAGCAGCTTGGCCCGGGTGCAGGGTCCGGAGCAGTACTTC.

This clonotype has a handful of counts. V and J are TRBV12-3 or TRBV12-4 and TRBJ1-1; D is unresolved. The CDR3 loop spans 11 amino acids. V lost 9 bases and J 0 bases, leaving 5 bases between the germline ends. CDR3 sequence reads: CARVLNTEAFF. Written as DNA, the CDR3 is TGTGCCAGGGTATTGAACACTGAAGCTTTCTTT.

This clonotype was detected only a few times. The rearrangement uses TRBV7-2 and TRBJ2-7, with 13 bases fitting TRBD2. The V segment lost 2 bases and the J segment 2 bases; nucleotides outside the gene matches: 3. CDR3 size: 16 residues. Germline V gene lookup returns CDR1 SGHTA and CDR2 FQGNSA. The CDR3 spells CASSLRTSGRAYEQYF. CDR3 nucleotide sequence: TGTGCCAGCAGCTTACGCACTAGCGGGAGGGCCTACGAGCAGTACTTC.

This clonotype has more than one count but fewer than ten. For the CDR3, the DNA is TGTGCCAGCAGTTACCGTAGCGGGGGACCCTACGAGCAGTACTTC. The encoded protein is CASSYRSGGPYEQYF. This chain uses TRBV6-5 with TRBJ2-7; TRBD2 agrees at 9 bases. The CDR3 is 15 amino acids. Germline loops: CDR1 MNHEY, CDR2 SVGAGI. J was trimmed by 2 bases and V by 2 bases; bases with no gene match: 4.

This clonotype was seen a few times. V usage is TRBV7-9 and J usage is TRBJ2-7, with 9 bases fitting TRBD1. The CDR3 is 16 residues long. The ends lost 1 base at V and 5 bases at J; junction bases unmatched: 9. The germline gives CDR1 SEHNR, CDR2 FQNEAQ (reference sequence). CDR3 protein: CASSLGPQGAVNEQYF. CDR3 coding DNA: TGTGCCAGCAGCTTAGGCCCACAGGGGGCAGTCAACGAGCAGTACTTC.

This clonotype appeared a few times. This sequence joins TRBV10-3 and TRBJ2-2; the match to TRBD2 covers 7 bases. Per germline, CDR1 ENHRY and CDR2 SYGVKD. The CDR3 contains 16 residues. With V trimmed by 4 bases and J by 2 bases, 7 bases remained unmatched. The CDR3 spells CAISGWLAANTGELFF. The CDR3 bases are TGTGCCATCAGTGGGTGGCTAGCGGCAAACACCGGGGAGCTGTTTTTT.

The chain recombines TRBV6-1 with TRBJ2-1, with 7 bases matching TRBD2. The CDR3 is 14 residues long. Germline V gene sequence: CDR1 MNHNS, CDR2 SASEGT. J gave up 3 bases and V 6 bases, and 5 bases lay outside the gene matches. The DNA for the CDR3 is TGTGCCAGCAGGGGCGGGGGATTCTACAATGAGCAGTTCTTC. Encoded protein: CASRGGGFYNEQFF.

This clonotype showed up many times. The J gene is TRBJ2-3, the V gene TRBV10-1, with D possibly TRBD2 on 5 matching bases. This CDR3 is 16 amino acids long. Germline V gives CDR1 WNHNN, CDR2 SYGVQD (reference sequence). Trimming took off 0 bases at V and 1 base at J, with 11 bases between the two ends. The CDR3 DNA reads TGCGCCAGCAGTGAGTCAACGGGAATTGGCACAGATACGCAGTATTTT. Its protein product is CASSESTGIGTDTQYF.